Described below is a single T cell receptor beta chain sequence and its context. An end of the junction differs from the germline gene, which may be a read error. Multiplex touch-down PCR with TRB-A/B primers amplified rearranged V-D-J TRB sequences. TCRdb independently ran MiXCR on the multiplex PCR reads; one entry per CDR3 protein. The sample has about 4,300 distinct CDR3 sequences, approximately 28% seen once; the top ten hold roughly 45%. The template was genomic DNA from peripheral blood, not RNA. CDR1 is SGHNT, CDR2 YYREEE, per germline (reference sequence). The CDR3 is made up of 14 amino acids. The data are from a study of T cell repertoires in aging, cancer and after chemotherapy.

The chain uses TRBV5-4 and TRBJ2-5, with D unclear. The clonotype was recovered from a human donor in good health. The specimen was blood. The chain's CDR3 is CASSSRASRETQYF. CDR3 sequence (DNA): TGCGCCAGCAGCTCCCGGGCTTCAAGAGAGACCCAGTACTTC.